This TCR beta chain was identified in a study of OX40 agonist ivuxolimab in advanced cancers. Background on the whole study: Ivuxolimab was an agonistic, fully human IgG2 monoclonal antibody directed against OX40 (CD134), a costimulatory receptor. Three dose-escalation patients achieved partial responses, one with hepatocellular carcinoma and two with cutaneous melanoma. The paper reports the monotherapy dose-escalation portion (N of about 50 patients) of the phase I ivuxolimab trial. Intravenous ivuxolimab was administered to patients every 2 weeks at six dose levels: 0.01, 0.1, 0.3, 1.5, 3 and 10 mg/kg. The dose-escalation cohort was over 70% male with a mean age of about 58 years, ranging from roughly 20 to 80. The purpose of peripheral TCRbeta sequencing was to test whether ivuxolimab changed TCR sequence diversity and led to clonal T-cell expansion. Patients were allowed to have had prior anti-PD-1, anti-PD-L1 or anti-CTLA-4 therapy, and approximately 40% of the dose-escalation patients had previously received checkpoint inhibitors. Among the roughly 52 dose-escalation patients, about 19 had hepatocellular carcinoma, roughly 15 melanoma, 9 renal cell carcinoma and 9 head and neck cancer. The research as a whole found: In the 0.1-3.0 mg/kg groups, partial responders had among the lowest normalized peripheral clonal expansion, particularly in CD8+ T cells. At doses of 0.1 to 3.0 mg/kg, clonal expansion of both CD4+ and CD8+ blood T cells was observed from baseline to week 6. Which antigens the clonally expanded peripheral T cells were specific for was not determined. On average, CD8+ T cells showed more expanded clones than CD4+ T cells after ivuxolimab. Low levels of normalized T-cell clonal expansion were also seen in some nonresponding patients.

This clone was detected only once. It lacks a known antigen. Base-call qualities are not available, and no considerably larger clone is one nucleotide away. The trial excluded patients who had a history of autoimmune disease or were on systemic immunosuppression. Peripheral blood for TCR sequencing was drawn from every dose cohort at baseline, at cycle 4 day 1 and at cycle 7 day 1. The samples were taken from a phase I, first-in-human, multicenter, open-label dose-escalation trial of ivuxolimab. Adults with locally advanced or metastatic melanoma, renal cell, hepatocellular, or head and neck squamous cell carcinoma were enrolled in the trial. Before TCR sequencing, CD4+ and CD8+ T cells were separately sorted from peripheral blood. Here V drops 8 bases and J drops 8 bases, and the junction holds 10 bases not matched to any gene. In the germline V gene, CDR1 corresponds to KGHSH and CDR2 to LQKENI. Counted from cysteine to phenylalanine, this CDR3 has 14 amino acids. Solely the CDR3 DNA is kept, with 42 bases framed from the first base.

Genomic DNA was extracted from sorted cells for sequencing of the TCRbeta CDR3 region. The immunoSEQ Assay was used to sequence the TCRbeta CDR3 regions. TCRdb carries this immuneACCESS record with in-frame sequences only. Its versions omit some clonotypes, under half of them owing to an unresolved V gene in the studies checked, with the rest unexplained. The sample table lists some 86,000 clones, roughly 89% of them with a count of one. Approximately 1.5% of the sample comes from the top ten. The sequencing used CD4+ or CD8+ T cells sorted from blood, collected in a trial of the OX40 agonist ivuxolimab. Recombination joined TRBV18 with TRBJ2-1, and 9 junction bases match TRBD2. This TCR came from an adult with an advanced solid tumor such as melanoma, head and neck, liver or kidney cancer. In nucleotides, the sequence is TGTGCCAGCCAGCCTGTGGGCGGGAGGGATGAGCAGTTCTTC. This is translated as CASQPVGGRDEQFF.